This T cell receptor beta chain was found in a study of siplizumab effects on memory and regulatory T cells. Findings and caveats of the study: Unstimulated subsets contained matches for only a minor fraction of alloreactive clones. Alloreactive CD4+ clones that could be mapped were on average roughly 69% Treg-derived with siplizumab, against around 27% in controls. Naive T cells seemed more diverse than memory cells; they also seemed major alloresponse contributors.

Profiling relied on immunoSEQ multiplex PCR, and the TCRdb table lists in-frame clones only, not all of them. The table lists approximately 100,000 clones, 80% to 95% of them singletons. A word on this clone: What it binds is not known.

Trimming took 2 bases from V and 3 from J, leaving 8 bases between them. The CDR3 is made up of 14 amino acids. Germline values: CDR1 SGHTA, CDR2 FQGNSA. The sequence derives from a human donor in good health. The sample was non-Treg CD4+ T cells sorted from blood. J is TRBJ1-5 and V is TRBV7-2; possibly TRBD1 for D (6 bases). The CDR3 DNA follows: TGTGCCAGCAGCTTATCGGGGGCCAATCAGCCCCAGCATTTT. This encodes CASSLSGANQPQHF.